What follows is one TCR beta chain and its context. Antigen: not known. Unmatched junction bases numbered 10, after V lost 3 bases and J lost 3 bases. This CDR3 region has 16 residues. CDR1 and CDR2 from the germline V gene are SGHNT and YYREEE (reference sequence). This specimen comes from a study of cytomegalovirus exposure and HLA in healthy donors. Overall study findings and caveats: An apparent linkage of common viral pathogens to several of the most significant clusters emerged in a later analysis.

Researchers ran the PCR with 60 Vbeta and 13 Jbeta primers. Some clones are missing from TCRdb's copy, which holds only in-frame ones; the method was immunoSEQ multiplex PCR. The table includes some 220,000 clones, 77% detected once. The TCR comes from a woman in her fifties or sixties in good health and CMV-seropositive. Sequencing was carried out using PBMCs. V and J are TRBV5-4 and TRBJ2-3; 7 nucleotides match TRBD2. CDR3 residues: CASSWTYGGGTDTQYF. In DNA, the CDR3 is TGTGCCAGCAGCTGGACTTATGGGGGGGGAACAGATACGCAGTATTTT.